These 16 T cell receptor beta chains were all obtained from the same sample, sequenced in a study of blood T cells in healthy people across ages. The authors ran a second PCR of about 6 to 11 cycles using a sample-barcoded 5' primer and a J-beta primer mix. TCRdb re-called the 5' RACE reads with MiXCR, one entry per CDR3 protein. The sample has about 640,000 distinct CDR3 sequences, roughly 50% seen once. The sample comprised blood. The receptors derive from a man in his fifties or sixties in good health.

This clonotype occurred many times. This chain connects TRBV20-1 to TRBJ1-2; D ambiguous. Germline lookup yields CDR1 DFQATT and CDR2 SNEGSKA (reference sequence). V was trimmed by 5 bases and J by 4 bases, leaving 8 bases between them. The CDR3 has 11 residues. The CDR3 sequence is CSALAGYGYTF. The CDR3 coding sequence is TGCAGTGCTCTGGCGGGCTATGGCTACACCTTC.

This clonotype was counted a few times. This chain uses TRBV29-1 with TRBJ2-5; 10 nucleotides match TRBD1. Germline loops: CDR1 SQVTM, CDR2 ANQGSEA. The CDR3 consists of 14 residues. The ends lost 3 bases at V and 4 bases at J; junction bases unmatched: 5. As DNA, the CDR3 is TGCAGCGTTGACGGACAGGGGGGCGGAGAGACCCAGTACTTC. As protein: CSVDGQGGGETQYF.

Remarks on this clonotype: A read error is possible here, since a much larger clone lies one base away. The V gene is TRBV19, the J gene TRBJ2-1; 8 bases line up with TRBD2. The CDR3 loop spans 14 amino acids. CDR1 LNHDA and CDR2 SQIVND come from the germline V gene (reference sequence). DNA of the CDR3: TGTGCCGGTAGTATGGCTAGCGGGTACAATGAGCAGTTCTTC. Translating gives CAGSMASGYNEQFF.

This clonotype was seen a single time. The junction does not match germline at one end; this may be a read error. The chain links TRBV5-1 to TRBJ2-2; D unclear. The CDR3 totals 15 residues. Germline assignment: CDR1 SGHRS and CDR2 YFSETQ. The CDR3 region has the DNA TGCACCAGCAGCTTGTATATAGACAACACCGGGGAGCTGTTTTTT. As protein: CTSSLYIDNTGELFF. The whole variable domain, remainder taken from reference TRBV5-1 and TRBJ2-2, is KAGVTQTPRYLIKTRGQQVTLSCSPISGHRSVSWYQQTPGQGLQFLFEYFSETQRNKGNFPGRFSGRQFSNSRSEMNVSTLELGDSALYLCTSSLYIDNTGELFFGEGSRLTVL.

The chain links TRBV20-1 to TRBJ2-3; 7 nucleotides align to TRBD2. The V gene's germline CDR1 is DFQATT and CDR2 SNEGSKA (reference sequence). The CDR3 contains 13 residues. V shed 1 base and J 10 bases; nucleotides not matched to a gene: 8. CDR3 protein: CSARADGGGAQYF. The CDR3 nucleotides are TGCAGTGCTAGAGCGGACGGGGGAGGGGCGCAGTATTTT.

The chain employs TRBV5-1 and TRBJ2-4; D could derive from TRBD1 or TRBD2 (5 bases each). The V and J ends lost 4 bases and 3 bases respectively, with 11 bases between them. The CDR3 contains 14 residues. The V gene's germline CDR1 is SGHRS and CDR2 YFSETQ. The CDR3 DNA follows: TGCGCCAGCAGCCCGGGGACCAACAAAAACATTCAGTACTTC. Translating gives CASSPGTNKNIQYF.

This chain connects TRBV28 to TRBJ2-1; 7 positions agree with TRBD2. Germline loops: CDR1 MDHEN, CDR2 SYDVKM. This CDR3 contains 17 residues. V lost 5 bases, J lost 0 bases, and 10 bases stayed unmatched. CDR3 region: CASSPYGGGSSYNEQFF. CDR3 nucleotides: TGTGCCAGCAGTCCCTATGGGGGGGGGAGCTCCTACAATGAGCAGTTCTTC.

V and J are TRBV20-1 and TRBJ1-1; TRBD1 aligns across 8 bases. The germline V gene encodes CDR1 DFQATT and CDR2 SNEGSKA (reference sequence). The CDR3 has 16 residues. The V gene end was trimmed by 3 bases and the J gene end by 0 bases; junction bases not matched to a gene: 9. The CDR3 DNA reads as TGCAGTGCTAGCCGGACAGGGAGGGAGATGAACACTGAAGCTTTCTTT. Translating it yields CSASRTGREMNTEAFF.

The chain couples TRBV6-2 or TRBV6-3 to TRBJ2-3; 11 positions match TRBD2. J gave up 6 bases and V 8 bases, and 10 bases lay outside the gene matches. The CDR3 loop spans 15 amino acids. The germline V gene encodes CDR1 MNHEY and CDR2 SVGEGT. The DNA of the CDR3 is TGTGCCAGCGCCCAACTAGCGGGAGTTCGGGATACGCAGTATTTT. It specifies CASAQLAGVRDTQYF.

The genes are TRBV6-1 and TRBJ2-7, with 7 bases matching TRBD2. After removal of 6 bases from V and 0 bases from J, the junction contained 8 bases not matched to a gene. Germline V gene sequence: CDR1 MNHNS, CDR2 SASEGT. The CDR3 consists of 15 residues. The CDR3 DNA is TGTGCCAGCAGATCCAGCGGGGCCTTCTCCTACGAGCAGTACTTC. Amino acid sequence: CASRSSGAFSYEQYF.

V usage is TRBV20-1 and J usage is TRBJ1-3; 7 bases agree with TRBD1. Trimming cost V 0 bases and J 1 base; bases outside gene matches: 9. The CDR3 has 17 amino acids. Germline assignment: CDR1 DFQATT and CDR2 SNEGSKA (reference sequence). CDR3 sequence reads: CSARDDDRDLSGNTIYF. Here the CDR3 DNA reads TGCAGTGCTAGAGACGACGACAGGGACCTTTCTGGAAACACCATATATTTT.

J is TRBJ2-3 and V is TRBV6-1; D may correspond to TRBD1 or TRBD2 (5 bases each). The V end lost 7 bases, the J end lost 2 bases, and 13 bases lay between the germline ends. CDR3 length: 14 residues. The germline gives CDR1 MNHNS, CDR2 SASEGT. The CDR3 DNA reads as TGTGCCAGCATCCGGGGCAGGAACACAGATACGCAGTATTTT. Protein sequence: CASIRGRNTDTQYF.

The V gene is TRBV7-6, the J gene TRBJ2-1, with 10 bases identical to TRBD1. Germline V CDR1 and CDR2: SGHVS, FNYEAQ. The length of the CDR3 is 17 residues. J gave up 2 bases and V 5 bases, and 9 bases lay outside the gene matches. The CDR3 loop is CASSHISGTGAYNEQFF. The CDR3, as DNA: TGTGCCAGCAGCCATATTAGCGGGACAGGGGCCTACAATGAGCAGTTCTTC.

This clonotype was detected many times. The chain recombines TRBV11-2 with TRBJ2-5, with 8 bases fitting TRBD2. This CDR3 contains 14 residues. With 8 bases clipped from V and 1 base from J, the junction kept 6 bases outside the gene matches. Germline V gene sequence: CDR1 SGHAT, CDR2 FQNNGV. For the CDR3, the DNA is TGTGCCAGCTCCGCGGGACTAGTCCAAGAGACCCAGTACTTC. Encoded protein: CASSAGLVQETQYF.

The V gene is TRBV6-5, the J gene TRBJ1-2; tentative D call: TRBD1 (6 bases). The V gene lost 0 bases and the J gene lost 7 bases, with 12 bases spanning the gap. Germline-derived CDR1 and CDR2 are MNHEY and SVGAGI. The CDR3 length is 14 residues. The CDR3 DNA sequence: TGTGCCAGCAGTTACTCCCAGGGGATTCGTGGCTACACCTTC. Translated, it gives CASSYSQGIRGYTF.

The chain links TRBV28 to TRBJ2-1, with D unresolved. The V end was cut by 7 bases, the J end by 4 bases, with 11 bases between. The germline V gene has CDR1 MDHEN and CDR2 SYDVKM. The CDR3 is made up of 13 amino acids. The chain's CDR3 is CASNPRSYNEQFF. The DNA of the CDR3 is TGTGCCAGCAACCCCCGCAGTTACAATGAGCAGTTCTTC.